The clone carrying this T cell receptor (beta chain) showed up many times. The antigen is not known. The germline V gene encodes CDR1 SEHNR and CDR2 FQNEAQ (reference sequence). The CDR3 has 13 residues. V lost 3 bases and J lost 3, with 6 bases in between. MiXCR, run by TCRdb on the reads, gives a single entry per CDR3 protein. Here the sample spans about 190,000 distinct CDR3 sequences, less than 9.5% being singletons. These data are taken from a study of T cell repertoires in cytomegalovirus infection. Looking at the study overall: Indications of both CMV infection and matching HLA type were provided by public TCR beta signatures.

Study results and limitations: The ex vivo response was dominated by HLA-C-restricted CMV-specific TCR beta clonotypes. Individuals carrying CMV plus the relevant HLA were identified by cumulative frequency of public TCR beta families.

What was sequenced was PBMCs. The source is a human donor in good health (CMV status not recorded). Some clones in this sample may be carry-over from other donors' samples. The chain uses TRBV7-9 and TRBJ1-5; D remains ambiguous. The CDR3 nucleotides are TGTGCCAGCAGCTTTTCTAACAATCAGCCCCAGCATTTT. Amino acids: CASSFSNNQPQHF.